The clone carrying this T cell receptor (beta chain) appeared many times. This specimen belongs to a study of T-cell reconstitution after alpha-beta-depleted transplantation in children. CDR1 and CDR2 from the germline V gene are DFQATT and SNEGSKA (reference sequence). CDR3 length equals 11 residues. The library targeted TCRbeta and was prepared with unique molecular identifiers. From the PCR reads, TCRdb called clonotypes with MiXCR, one entry per CDR3 protein. The profile shows just under 550,000 distinct CDR3 sequences, approximately 20% of them singletons. The chain is built from TRBV20-1 and TRBJ2-7, with 8 bases identical to TRBD2. The source of this sequence is a human donor who donated a stem cell graft to a child with acute lymphoblastic leukemia. This specimen was PBMCs from the stem cell graft donor, taken from the stem cell graft. Here the CDR3 DNA reads TGCGGGGGGACTAGTGGGTACGAGCAGTACTTC. Its protein product is CGGTSGYEQYF.